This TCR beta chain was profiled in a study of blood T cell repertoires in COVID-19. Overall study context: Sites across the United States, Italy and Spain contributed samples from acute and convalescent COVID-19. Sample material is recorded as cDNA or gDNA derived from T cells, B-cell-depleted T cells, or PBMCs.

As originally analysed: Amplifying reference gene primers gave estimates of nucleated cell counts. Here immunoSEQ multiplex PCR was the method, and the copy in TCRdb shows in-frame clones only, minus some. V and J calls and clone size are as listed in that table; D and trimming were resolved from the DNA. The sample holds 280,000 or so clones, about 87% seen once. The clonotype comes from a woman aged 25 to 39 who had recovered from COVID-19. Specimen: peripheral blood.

DNA of the CDR3: TGTGCCAGCAGTGAAGCGGCTCAGGGCGGGGAGCTGTTTTTT. Translation gives CASSEAAQGGELFF. V gene TRBV2 combines with J gene TRBJ2-2; D might be TRBD1 (5 bases). The CDR3 totals 14 residues. Trimming left V 0 bases short and J 7 bases short, with 9 bases between. From germline, CDR1 is SNHLY and CDR2 FYNNEI.